Below are 31 T cell receptor beta chains sequenced from a single sample in a study of beta chain features in type 1 diabetes. The sequenced template was cDNA made from the entire isolated RNA. The data were produced by immunoSEQ multiplex PCR, yet TCRdb's version contains in-frame clones alone and is incomplete. Among 250,000 to 300,000 clones listed, around 7.3% were seen once. Sequencing input: central memory CD4+ T cells from blood. The receptor set was obtained from a woman under 30 in good health.

The chain's CDR3 is CASSRARGTEAFF. In nucleotides, the CDR3 is TGTGCCAGCAGCCGAGCTCGGGGCACTGAAGCTTTCTTT. This rearrangement joins TRBV4-2 to TRBJ1-1; D uncertain. From germline, CDR1 is LGHNA and CDR2 YNFKEQ. This CDR3 is built from 13 residues. V was pared by 4 bases and J by 4 bases, with 10 bases between.

This clone was seen only a few times. V gene TRBV4-2 combines with J gene TRBJ1-2; maybe TRBD1 (5 bases). This CDR3 spans 16 amino acids. Trimming cost V 0 bases and J 8 bases, with 19 bases left between them. Germline V lookup: CDR1 LGHNA, CDR2 YNFKEQ. The CDR3 sequence: CASSQDRDSATGGYTF. CDR3 bases: TGTGCCAGCAGCCAAGATCGCGACTCAGCTACAGGAGGCTACACCTTC.

V gene TRBV7-2 combines with J gene TRBJ2-3, with D perhaps matching TRBD2 (6 bases). The CDR3 length is 13 residues. Trimming cost V 5 bases and J 2 bases, with 8 bases left between them. CDR1 and CDR2 from the germline V gene are SGHTA and FQGNSA. The CDR3 DNA reads TGTGCCAGCAGCAGGGACTTCACAGATACGCAGTATTTT. As protein: CASSRDFTDTQYF.

This clone was counted at least ten times. The same CDR3 can be traced to other DNA sequences in this sample. The CDR3 bases are TGTGCCAGCTCACCAGGGTATAGCAATCAGCCCCAGCATTTT. It yields the protein CASSPGYSNQPQHF. The rearrangement uses TRBV18 and TRBJ1-5; D call uncertain. This CDR3 spans 14 amino acids. Germline V CDR1 and CDR2: KGHSH, LQKENI. Trimming shortened V by 2 bases and J by 0 bases, and 5 bases separated the two germline ends.

This rearrangement joins TRBV14 to TRBJ1-5; D uncertain. The germline V gene has CDR1 SGHDN and CDR2 FVKESK. This CDR3 region has 13 residues. With 3 bases removed from V and 5 bases from J, the gap between germline ends came to 8 bases. The CDR3 is CASSQDVDQPQHF. The CDR3 region has the DNA TGTGCCAGCAGCCAGGATGTAGATCAGCCCCAGCATTTT.

The sample holds a few counts of this clone. The V gene is TRBV7-2, the J gene TRBJ1-2; TRBD1 matches 8 bases. Germline V CDR1 and CDR2: SGHTA, FQGNSA. CDR3 length equals 15 residues. J lost 2 bases, V lost 4 bases, and 6 bases had no gene match. CDR3 nucleotides: TGTGCCAGCAGCTCCCGGACAGGGCAGAACTATGGCTACACCTTC. Its translation is CASSSRTGQNYGYTF.

This clone was counted between two and nine times. The rearrangement joins TRBV4-3 to TRBJ1-6; tentative D call: TRBD1 (5 bases). V lost 0 bases, J lost 14 bases, and 14 bases lay in between. The CDR3 contains 14 residues. Germline V gives CDR1 LGHNA, CDR2 YSLEER. CDR3 coding DNA: TGCGCCAGCAGCCAAGATCAGAGGGGTAGGTCCCTCCACTTT. Translated: CASSQDQRGRSLHF.

This clone came up a few times. This sequence joins TRBV19 and TRBJ1-2; D gene unclear. From germline, CDR1 is LNHDA and CDR2 SQIVND (reference sequence). V lost 7 bases and J lost 5, with 23 bases in between. This CDR3 comprises 16 residues. Here the CDR3 DNA reads TGTGCCAGTACCCTCGAGCCGGGCCGACTAGAGTATGGCTACACCTTC. Residues: CASTLEPGRLEYGYTF.

The genes are TRBV11-2 and TRBJ2-7; 11 bases fit TRBD1. From germline, CDR1 is SGHAT and CDR2 FQNNGV. The CDR3 covers 16 residues. Trimming at V came to 2 bases and at J to 7 bases, leaving 10 bases not matched to a gene. This CDR3 reads CASSLNVGGTGGEQYF. Here the CDR3 DNA reads TGTGCCAGCAGCTTAAATGTTGGGGGGACAGGGGGTGAGCAGTACTTC.

The chain links TRBV15 to TRBJ2-5; unclear D gene. V was pared by 1 base and J by 5 bases, with 8 bases between. Germline V lookup: CDR1 LNHNV, CDR2 YYDKDF (reference sequence). The length of the CDR3 is 13 residues. In DNA, the CDR3 is TGTGCCACCAGCAGAGCTCCGTTTGAGACCCAGTACTTC. This encodes CATSRAPFETQYF.

This clone was counted at least ten times. The rearrangement joins TRBV28 to TRBJ2-1; D could derive from TRBD1 or TRBD2 (5 bases each). V dropped 8 bases and J dropped 4 bases, with 15 bases sitting between them. Germline loops: CDR1 MDHEN, CDR2 SYDVKM. The CDR3 covers 14 residues. CDR3 sequence (DNA): TGTGCCAGCCTTACGGGACCTGGATACAATGAGCAGTTCTTC. Amino acids: CASLTGPGYNEQFF.

This clone was observed a handful of times. Written as DNA, the CDR3 is TGCGCCAGCAGCTTGGGTTCCGCCAGCAACTATGGCTACACCTTC. Encoded protein: CASSLGSASNYGYTF. The genes are TRBV5-1 and TRBJ1-2; no firm D call. This CDR3 spans 15 amino acids. CDR1 is SGHRS and CDR2 is YFSETQ in the germline V gene. V gave up 0 bases and J gave up 2 bases, with 11 bases separating them.

CDR3 sequence reads: CASSLFATSVTDTQYF. DNA of the CDR3: TGTGCCAGCAGCTTGTTCGCGACTAGCGTCACAGATACGCAGTATTTT. The V call is TRBV5-6, the J call TRBJ2-3; 8 nucleotides align to TRBD2. In germline, CDR1 is SGHDT, CDR2 YYEEEE. Trimming at V came to 1 base and at J to 2 bases, leaving 6 bases not matched to a gene. The CDR3 consists of 16 residues.

This clone was detected many times. The genes are TRBV10-3 and TRBJ1-5; maybe TRBD1 (6 bases). The germline V gene has CDR1 ENHRY and CDR2 SYGVKD. V was cut by 4 bases and J by 5 bases, with 9 bases left in between. The CDR3 runs to 13 residues. CDR3 residues: CAISGQEHQPQHF. The CDR3 nucleotides are TGTGCCATCAGTGGACAGGAGCATCAGCCCCAGCATTTT.

This clone occurred a few times. The chain employs TRBV28 and TRBJ2-7; the D is unclear. The CDR3 has 13 amino acids. The V gene lost 3 bases and the J gene lost 6 bases, with 12 bases spanning the gap. Germline CDR1 MDHEN, CDR2 SYDVKM. For the CDR3, the DNA is TGTGCCAGCAGTTTCCGGTATTCGGGCGAGCAGTACGTC. The encoded protein is CASSFRYSGEQYV.

For the CDR3, the DNA is TGTGCCAGCAGCTTAGCGGCGGGAGGGCCTGGAAACGAGCAGTACTTC. It specifies CASSLAAGGPGNEQYF. The chain joins TRBV7-2 to TRBJ2-7; 9 positions match TRBD2. The CDR3 loop spans 16 amino acids. V lost 0 bases to trimming and J lost 5 bases; unmatched junction nucleotides: 8. Germline V gene lookup returns CDR1 SGHTA and CDR2 FQGNSA.

In its sample, this clone was seen a few times. The chain employs TRBV6-1 and TRBJ1-1; maybe TRBD1 (6 bases). From germline, CDR1 is MNHNS and CDR2 SASEGT. The CDR3 is 15 residues long. V dropped 2 bases and J dropped 5 bases, with 15 bases sitting between them. The CDR3 nucleotides are TGTGCCAGCAGTGAAATTACCAGGGGAGTGACTGAAGCTTTCTTT. Amino acid sequence: CASSEITRGVTEAFF.

The sample holds a few counts of this clone. J is TRBJ2-1 and V is TRBV7-6, with 10 bases identical to TRBD2. V lost 4 bases to trimming and J lost 0 bases; unmatched junction nucleotides: 12. The length of the CDR3 is 19 residues. Germline CDR1 reads SGHVS; CDR2 reads FNYEAQ. The CDR3 nucleotides are TGTGCCAGCAGCTCGCCTTCCGGGACTAGCGTTTCCTCCTACAATGAGCAGTTCTTC. Translated, it gives CASSSPSGTSVSSYNEQFF.

V and J are TRBV2 and TRBJ1-1, with unresolved D. Germline values: CDR1 SNHLY, CDR2 FYNNEI. The CDR3 runs to 11 residues. The germline V and J ends were trimmed by 7 bases and 0 bases, with 3 bases remaining between them. The CDR3 region has the DNA TGTGCCAGCACCCTGAACACTGAAGCTTTCTTT. Translated: CASTLNTEAFF.

This clone turned up a few times. The genes are TRBV7-8 and TRBJ2-5, with D possibly being TRBD2 (6 bases). With 5 bases removed from V and 5 bases from J, the gap between germline ends came to 15 bases. In germline, CDR1 is SGHVS, CDR2 FQNEAQ. The CDR3 extends over 14 amino acids. DNA of the CDR3: TGTGCCAGCAGCATCCGACTAGGCGGTGAGACCCAGTACTTC. Amino acid sequence: CASSIRLGGETQYF.

This clone was observed many times. V gene TRBV2 combines with J gene TRBJ2-3, with a tentative D call TRBD2 (6 bases). There are 19 residues in the CDR3. Germline V CDR1 and CDR2: SNHLY, FYNNEI. V was pared by 6 bases and J by 0 bases, with 25 bases between. This chain's CDR3 is CASRVAGLRKGYSTDTQYF. In DNA form, the CDR3 reads TGTGCCAGCAGGGTTGCGGGACTCCGAAAGGGGTATAGCACAGATACGCAGTATTTT.

The chain recombines TRBV7-6 with TRBJ2-1; 12 nucleotides match TRBD1. The CDR3 is 16 amino acids. V was pared by 3 bases and J by 12 bases, with 12 bases of the junction left unmatched. In germline, CDR1 is SGHVS, CDR2 FNYEAQ. The CDR3, as DNA: TGTGCCAGCAGCTTGAATGCCGGGACAGGGGGCAATAGGCAGTTCTTC. It encodes CASSLNAGTGGNRQFF.

The chain employs TRBV7-8 and TRBJ1-4; possible D gene TRBD1, 6 bases. CDR3 length: 14 amino acids. The V gene's germline CDR1 is SGHVS and CDR2 FQNEAQ. The germline V and J ends were trimmed by 2 bases and 7 bases, with 11 bases remaining between them. The CDR3 region is CASSLYGGGEKLFF. The CDR3 bases are TGTGCCAGCAGCTTATACGGGGGCGGTGAAAAACTGTTTTTT.

The rearrangement links TRBV5-6 to TRBJ1-2; 10 positions match TRBD1. This CDR3 has 15 amino acids. V lost 0 bases to trimming and J lost 1 base; unmatched junction nucleotides: 0. Germline values: CDR1 SGHDT, CDR2 YYEEEE. The CDR3 sequence: CASSLGDRGNYGYTF. CDR3 DNA sequence: TGTGCCAGCAGCTTGGGGGACAGGGGTAACTATGGCTACACCTTC.

This clone was counted a few times. The rearrangement joins TRBV7-8 to TRBJ2-5; the D gene is possibly TRBD2 (6 bases). The J call may be in error: the DNA end matches TRBJ2-7 better. The CDR3 has 15 amino acids. The germline V gene encodes CDR1 SGHVS and CDR2 FQNEAQ. The CDR3 is CASKSRTGRSDEQYF. The CDR3 DNA is TGTGCCAGCAAGTCGAGGACGGGGAGGAGTGACGAGCAGTACTTC.

This clone was counted only a few times. The CDR3 sequence is CASSFIEGEKLFF. Written as DNA, the CDR3 is TGTGCCAGCAGCTTTATCGAGGGTGAAAAACTGTTTTTT. The rearrangement links TRBV7-9 to TRBJ1-4; D not certain. Per the germline V gene, CDR1 is SEHNR and CDR2 is FQNEAQ (reference sequence). The CDR3 runs to 13 residues. Trimming cost V 3 bases and J 7 bases, with 9 bases left between them. The full variable domain, completed using reference TRBV7-9 and TRBJ1-4, is DTGVSQNPRHKITKRGQNVTFRCDPISEHNRLYWYRQTLGQGPEFLTYFQNEAQLEKSRLLSDRFSAERPKGSFSTLEIQRTEQGDSAMYLCASSFIEGEKLFFGSGTQLSVL.

The V gene is TRBV15, the J gene TRBJ2-3, with no clear D. V was cut by 0 bases and J by 5 bases, with 6 bases left in between. The germline V gene encodes CDR1 LNHNV and CDR2 YYDKDF (reference sequence). CDR3 length equals 13 residues. CDR3 residues: CATSRDSQDTQYF. As DNA, the CDR3 is TGTGCCACCAGCAGAGATTCCCAAGATACGCAGTATTTT.

The rearrangement uses TRBV28 and TRBJ1-2, with 7 bases identical to TRBD1. The CDR3 runs 14 residues. Germline assignment: CDR1 MDHEN and CDR2 SYDVKM. Trimming at V came to 5 bases and at J to 2 bases, leaving 5 bases not matched to a gene. The CDR3 coding sequence is TGTGCCAGCAGTATCACAGGGGAGAACTATGGCTACACCTTC. It is translated as CASSITGENYGYTF.

This clone occurred a few times. The chain is built from TRBV23-1 and TRBJ2-2; the D gene is possibly TRBD1 (5 bases). TRBV23-1 is known as an ORF, though its function is uncertain. V lost 4 bases to trimming and J lost 1 base, with 19 bases between them. This CDR3 contains 18 residues. CDR3 amino acids: CASSPFVKGRKNTGELFF. The CDR3 DNA reads TGCGCCAGCAGTCCCTTCGTTAAGGGGCGTAAGAACACCGGGGAGCTGTTTTTT.

This rearrangement joins TRBV19 to TRBJ1-6; tentatively, D is TRBD1 (5 bases). This CDR3 is 13 amino acids long. V lost 6 bases, J lost 7 bases, and 10 bases lay in between. CDR1 is LNHDA and CDR2 is SQIVND in the germline V gene (reference sequence). CDR3 sequence reads: CASRWGMNSPLHF. The CDR3 DNA reads TGTGCCAGTAGGTGGGGGATGAATTCACCCCTCCACTTT.

This chain links TRBV2 with TRBJ1-5, with 9 nucleotides matching TRBD1. After removal of 7 bases from V and 6 bases from J, the junction contained 10 bases not matched to a gene. The germline V gene encodes CDR1 SNHLY and CDR2 FYNNEI. This CDR3 contains 15 residues. In DNA, the CDR3 is TGTGCCAGCACTGAGAGGACAGGGGTTGTTCAGCCCCAGCATTTT. As protein: CASTERTGVVQPQHF.